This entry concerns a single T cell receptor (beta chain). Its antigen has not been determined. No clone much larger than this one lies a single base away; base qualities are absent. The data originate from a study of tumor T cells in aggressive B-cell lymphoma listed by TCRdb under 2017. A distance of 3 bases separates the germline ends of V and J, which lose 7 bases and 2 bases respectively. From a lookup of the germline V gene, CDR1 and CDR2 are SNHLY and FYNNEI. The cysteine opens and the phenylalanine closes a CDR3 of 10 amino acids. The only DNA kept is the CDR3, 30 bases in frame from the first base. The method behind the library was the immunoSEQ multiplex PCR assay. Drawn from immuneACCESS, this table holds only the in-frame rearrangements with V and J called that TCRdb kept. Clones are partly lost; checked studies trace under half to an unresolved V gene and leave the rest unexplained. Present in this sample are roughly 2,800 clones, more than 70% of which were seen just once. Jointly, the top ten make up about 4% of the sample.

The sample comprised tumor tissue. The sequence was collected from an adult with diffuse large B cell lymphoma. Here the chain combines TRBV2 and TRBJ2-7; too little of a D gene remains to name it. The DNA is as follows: TGTGCCAGCACAGCCTACGAGCAGTACTTC. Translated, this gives CASTAYEQYF. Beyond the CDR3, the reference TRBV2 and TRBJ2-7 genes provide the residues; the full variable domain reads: EPEVTQTPSHQVTQMGQEVILRCVPISNHLYFYWYRQILGQKVEFLVSFYNNEISEKSEIFDDQFSVERPDGSNFTLKIRSTKLEDSAMYFCASTAYEQYFGPGTRLTVT.